What follows are 26 T cell receptor beta chains derived from one specimen sequenced in a study of spatial heterogeneity in lung cancer. TCRdb processed the 5' RACE reads anew with MiXCR; each CDR3 protein has one entry. The table has under 30,000 distinct CDR3 sequences, under 7% seen once. As to time point: blood at routine non-recurrence follow-up after resection. The input material, whole RNA from tumor, nontumor lung or frozen PBMC, was sequenced unsorted. This material consisted of PBMCs, taken at follow-up. These receptors all come from a male donor with early-stage non-small cell lung cancer.

This clonotype occurred many times. This chain uses TRBV6-2 or TRBV6-3 with TRBJ2-3; the D is unclear. There are 14 residues in the CDR3. The V end lost 0 bases, the J end lost 0 bases, and 4 bases lay between the germline ends. Per germline, CDR1 MNHEY and CDR2 SVGEGT. The CDR3 bases are TGTGCCAGCAGTTACTCACGGAGCACAGATACGCAGTATTTT. Translation: CASSYSRSTDTQYF.

This clonotype was seen repeatedly, ten times or more. This chain uses TRBV5-6 with TRBJ2-3, with a tentative D call TRBD2 (6 bases). V shed 2 bases and J shed 6 bases, with 13 bases lying between them. Germline CDR1 is SGHDT and CDR2 is YYEEEE. The CDR3 runs 14 residues. The DNA for the CDR3 is TGTGCCAGCAGCTTAGGCGGGGTAACGGATACGCAGTATTTT. Translated: CASSLGGVTDTQYF.

This clonotype was seen many times. This chain's CDR3 is CSVGQGFTGELFF. The CDR3 nucleotides are TGCAGCGTTGGACAGGGGTTCACCGGGGAGCTGTTTTTT. This chain joins TRBV29-1 and TRBJ2-2; 8 bases fit TRBD1. Trimming removed 4 bases from V and 4 bases from J; junction bases left unmatched: 2. The germline V gene has CDR1 SQVTM and CDR2 ANQGSEA. This CDR3 is built from 13 residues.

The gene calls are TRBV18 and TRBJ2-7; 10 positions agree with TRBD2. J lost 0 bases, V lost 2 bases, and 4 bases had no gene match. CDR3 length: 16 residues. Germline V gene sequence: CDR1 KGHSH, CDR2 LQKENI. The CDR3 nucleotides are TGTGCCAGCTCACCATTTAGCGGGAGGAACTCCTACGAGCAGTACGTC. Translation: CASSPFSGRNSYEQYV.

This clonotype was observed many times. The chain is built from TRBV5-4 and TRBJ2-7; unclear D gene. Trimming removed 3 bases at V and 2 bases at J, with 3 bases between. The CDR3 spans 11 residues. Per the germline V gene, CDR1 is SGHNT and CDR2 is YYREEE (reference sequence). The CDR3: CASSSPYEQYF. The CDR3 region has the DNA TGTGCCAGCAGCTCTCCCTACGAGCAGTACTTC. Variable domain in full (rest from reference TRBV5-4 and TRBJ2-7): ETGVTQSPTHLIKTRGQQVTLRCSSQSGHNTVSWYQQALGQGPQFIFQYYREEENGRGNFPPRFSGLQFPNYSSELNVNALELDDSALYLCASSSPYEQYFGPGTRLTVT.

This chain links TRBV6-6 with TRBJ2-5; perhaps TRBD2 as D (6 bases). This CDR3 has 13 amino acids. Trimming pared 2 bases from V and 4 bases from J, leaving 8 bases between. Germline-derived CDR1 and CDR2 are MNHNY and SVGAGI (reference sequence). This chain's CDR3 is CASSYREVETQYF. DNA for the CDR3: TGTGCCAGCAGTTACAGGGAGGTAGAGACCCAGTACTTC.

Many counts were recorded for this clonotype. The chain combines TRBV19 with TRBJ1-2; 9 bases are a match to TRBD1. The V gene end was trimmed by 3 bases and the J gene end by 8 bases; junction bases not matched to a gene: 7. The CDR3 totals 14 residues. Germline V gene data show CDR1 as LNHDA and CDR2 as SQIVND (reference sequence). The CDR3 protein is CASSIQQGARGYTF. The CDR3, as DNA: TGTGCCAGTAGTATTCAACAGGGGGCGCGCGGCTACACCTTC.

The chain carries TRBV9 and TRBJ1-3; D gene unclear. V lost 0 bases, J lost 0 bases, and 7 bases lay in between. In germline, CDR1 is SGDLS, CDR2 YYNGEE. The CDR3 contains 15 residues. CDR3 amino acids: CASSVEGLSGNTIYF. Written as DNA, the CDR3 is TGTGCCAGCAGCGTAGAAGGGCTCTCTGGAAACACCATATATTTT.

This clonotype has ten or more counts. The chain combines TRBV12-3 or TRBV12-4 with TRBJ2-3; D ambiguous. This CDR3 spans 11 amino acids. V was clipped by 6 bases and J by 13 bases, with 14 bases between them. CDR3 protein: CASSLRGREYF. The CDR3 DNA sequence: TGTGCCAGCAGCCTACGAGGTAGAGAGTATTTT.

This clonotype appeared a few times. The J gene is TRBJ1-1, the V gene TRBV2; TRBD1 is a possible D gene (5 bases). Per the germline V gene, CDR1 is SNHLY and CDR2 is FYNNEI. The CDR3 loop spans 12 amino acids. With 11 bases removed from V and 4 bases from J, the gap between germline ends came to 14 bases. The CDR3 loop is CAAGGGVTEAFF. The CDR3 DNA is TGTGCCGCCGGCGGGGGGGTCACTGAAGCTTTCTTT.

In its sample, this clonotype ranks as medium-sized (0.01 to 0.1%). The chain employs TRBV6-6 and TRBJ2-4; 10 bases line up with TRBD1. CDR3 length: 14 amino acids. Germline V CDR1 and CDR2: MNHNY, SVGAGI (reference sequence). J gave up 5 bases and V 7 bases, and 5 bases lay outside the gene matches. CDR3 in DNA: TGTGCCAGCACTAAAGGACAGGGGGAAAACATTCAGTACTTC. As protein: CASTKGQGENIQYF.

This clonotype came up many times. The J gene is TRBJ2-2, the V gene TRBV11-3; 10 positions match TRBD2. Per germline, CDR1 SGHNT and CDR2 YENEEA. The CDR3 is 16 amino acids. V dropped 5 bases and J dropped 5; count of bases not matched to a gene: 8. This chain's CDR3 is CASSHGTSDTTGELFF. In nucleotides, the CDR3 is TGTGCCAGCAGCCACGGGACTAGCGATACGACCGGGGAGCTGTTTTTT. The variable domain in full, with the rest retrieved from reference TRBV11-3 and TRBJ2-2, is EAGVVQSPRYKIIEKKQPVAFWCNPISGHNTLYWYLQNLGQGPELLIRYENEEAVDDSQLPKDRFSAERLKGVDSTLKIQPAELGDSAVYLCASSHGTSDTTGELFFGEGSRLTVL.

This clonotype was found many times. The chain links TRBV7-2 to TRBJ2-5; D ambiguous. The CDR3 extends over 12 amino acids. Germline V gene lookup returns CDR1 SGHTA and CDR2 FQGNSA. The V end lost 1 base, the J end lost 9 bases, and 9 bases lay between the germline ends. CDR3 sequence reads: CASSLGVMAQYF. The CDR3 nucleotides are TGTGCCAGCAGCTTAGGAGTCATGGCCCAGTACTTC.

This clonotype was seen more than once but under ten times. The V call is TRBV7-9, the J call TRBJ2-7; D unresolved. Trimming left V 0 bases short and J 6 bases short, with 9 bases between. CDR1 is SEHNR and CDR2 is FQNEAQ in the germline V gene (reference sequence). The CDR3 has 13 residues. CDR3 coding DNA: TGTGCCAGCAGCTTAGCGGGGTCAGTCGAGCAGTACTTC. Its translation: CASSLAGSVEQYF. Combining the CDR3 with reference TRBV7-9 and TRBJ2-7 gives the whole variable domain DTGVSQNPRHKITKRGQNVTFRCDPISEHNRLYWYRQTLGQGPEFLTYFQNEAQLEKSRLLSDRFSAERPKGSFSTLEIQRTEQGDSAMYLCASSLAGSVEQYFGPGTRLTVT.

This clonotype was seen repeatedly, ten times or more. The CDR3 DNA follows: TGTGCCAGCAGTTTACCCCGGACAGGGGGCCAAGAGACCCAGTACTTC. It yields the protein CASSLPRTGGQETQYF. V and J are TRBV12-3 or TRBV12-4 and TRBJ2-5, with 10 bases aligning to TRBD1. The CDR3 sequence is 16 residues long. Trimming at V came to 2 bases and at J to 1 base, leaving 4 bases not matched to a gene.

The chain couples TRBV6-2 or TRBV6-3 to TRBJ2-1, with TRBD2 identical over 10 bases. The CDR3 spans 15 residues. With V trimmed by 5 bases and J by 3 bases, 4 bases remained unmatched. In germline, CDR1 is MNHEY, CDR2 SVGEGT. The DNA of the CDR3 is TGTGCCAGCAGTCCTGGACTAGCGGTCTACAATGAGCAGTTCTTC. It translates to CASSPGLAVYNEQFF.

This clonotype was seen ten or more times. V usage is TRBV12-3 or TRBV12-4 and J usage is TRBJ2-3; the D call may be TRBD1 or TRBD2 (5 bases each). The CDR3 consists of 14 residues. V was cut by 5 bases and J by 10 bases, with 19 bases left in between. The CDR3 region is CASSLINAGTSQYF. Here the CDR3 DNA reads TGTGCCAGCAGTCTAATAAACGCCGGGACGTCGCAGTATTTT.

Sample share makes this clonotype medium-sized. V and J are TRBV7-9 and TRBJ2-3; 7 positions agree with TRBD1. The germline CDR1 and CDR2 sequences are SEHNR and FQNEAQ (reference sequence). This CDR3 has 15 residues. V was clipped by 4 bases and J by 3 bases; unmatched bases: 7. CDR3: CASSSPTGITDTQYF. CDR3 bases: TGTGCCAGCAGCTCACCGACAGGGATAACAGATACGCAGTATTTT.

The CDR3 region has the DNA TGTGCCAGCAGCTTAGTGGACGCAACTAATGAAAAACTGTTTTTT. It is translated as CASSLVDATNEKLFF. The chain recombines TRBV7-2 with TRBJ1-4; D is undetermined. The CDR3 length is 15 residues. Between the trimmed V and J ends, which lost 1 base and 0 bases, there was a span of 6 bases. The germline CDR1 and CDR2 sequences are SGHTA and FQGNSA.

The chain couples TRBV5-5 to TRBJ2-3; 7 bases line up with TRBD2. Looked up from germline, CDR1 is SGHKS and CDR2 is YYEKEE (reference sequence). The CDR3 spans 14 residues. The V segment lost 4 bases and the J segment 6 bases; nucleotides outside the gene matches: 8. The DNA for the CDR3 is TGTGCCAGCAGCCTCCGACTAGCTCCGGATACGCAGTATTTT. Translated: CASSLRLAPDTQYF.

At least ten counts were recorded for this clonotype. The chain carries TRBV19 and TRBJ1-1, with a weak D call TRBD1 (6 bases). V was shortened by 1 base and J by 1 base, with 7 bases between the two germline ends. CDR3 length equals 14 residues. The germline CDR1 and CDR2 sequences are LNHDA and SQIVND (reference sequence). Written as DNA, the CDR3 is TGTGCCAGTAGTATAGGGACAGCGAACACTGAAGCTTTCTTT. This encodes CASSIGTANTEAFF.

This clonotype turned up a few times. This chain connects TRBV10-3 to TRBJ2-7, with D possibly matching TRBD2 (5 bases). Germline CDR1 reads ENHRY; CDR2 reads SYGVKD. V gave up 6 bases and J gave up 1 base, with 10 bases separating them. CDR3 length equals 13 residues. The CDR3: CAIREAGSYEQYV. DNA of the CDR3: TGTGCCATCAGGGAGGCCGGGTCCTACGAGCAGTACGTC.

There are many counts of this clonotype. V gene TRBV7-9 combines with J gene TRBJ1-5, with D possibly matching TRBD1 (5 bases). This CDR3 spans 14 amino acids. The germline CDR1 and CDR2 sequences are SEHNR and FQNEAQ (reference sequence). V was shortened by 6 bases and J by 2 bases, with 11 bases between the two germline ends. The chain's CDR3 is CASRLGTGNQPQHF. Here the CDR3 DNA reads TGTGCCAGCAGACTAGGGACGGGCAATCAGCCCCAGCATTTT.

This clonotype has ten or more counts. V usage is TRBV4-3 and J usage is TRBJ1-4, with 9 bases aligning to TRBD1. This CDR3 is 16 amino acids long. Germline V gene lookup returns CDR1 LGHNA and CDR2 YSLEER. J lost 4 bases, V lost 0 bases, and 3 bases had no gene match. CDR3 protein: CASSQDGTGINEKLFF. DNA of the CDR3: TGCGCCAGCAGCCAAGACGGGACAGGGATTAATGAAAAACTGTTTTTT.

The chain joins TRBV11-2 to TRBJ2-1; either TRBD1 or TRBD2 may fit D (6 bases each). This CDR3 has 17 amino acids. V lost 1 base and J 0 bases, leaving 13 bases between the germline ends. Looked up from germline, CDR1 is SGHAT and CDR2 is FQNNGV. The CDR3 sequence is CASSLGGAMSSYNEQFF. The DNA for the CDR3 is TGTGCCAGCAGCTTAGGGGGGGCTATGAGCTCCTACAATGAGCAGTTCTTC.

In this sample, this clonotype turned up many times. The V call is TRBV10-2, the J call TRBJ2-1; D is possibly TRBD2 (6 bases). The CDR3 sequence is 15 residues long. The germline V gene has CDR1 WSHSY and CDR2 SAAADI. V lost 3 bases and J 4 bases, leaving 13 bases between the germline ends. The CDR3 reads CASSEAWEVYNEQFF. The DNA of the CDR3 is TGCGCCAGCAGTGAAGCATGGGAGGTGTACAATGAGCAGTTCTTC.